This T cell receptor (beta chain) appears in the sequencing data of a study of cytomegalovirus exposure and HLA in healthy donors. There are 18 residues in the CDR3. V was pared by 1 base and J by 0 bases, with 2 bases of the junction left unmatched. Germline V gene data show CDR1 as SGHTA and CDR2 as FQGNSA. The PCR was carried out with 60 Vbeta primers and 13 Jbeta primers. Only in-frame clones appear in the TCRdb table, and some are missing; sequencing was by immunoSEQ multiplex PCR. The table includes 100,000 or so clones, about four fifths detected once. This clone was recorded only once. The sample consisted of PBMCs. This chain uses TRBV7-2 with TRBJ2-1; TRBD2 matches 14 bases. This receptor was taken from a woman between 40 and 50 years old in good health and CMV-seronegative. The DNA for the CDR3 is TGTGCCAGCAGCTTAGGGACTAGCGGGGGGTTCTCCTACAATGAGCAGTTCTTC. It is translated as CASSLGTSGGFSYNEQFF.